These 12 T cell receptor beta chains share one sample of origin, sequenced in a study of shared clonotypes between healthy human individuals. Generated by immunoSEQ multiplex PCR, the TCRdb table keeps only in-frame clones and is missing some. The sample includes about 690,000 clones, 90% seen only once; the top ten take about a third. The source material was memory CD8+ T cells from PBMCs. Subset defined: CD45RO+ cells pooled with CCR7-negative TemRA cells. These receptors were taken from a young man in good health. Some clones in this sample may be carry-over from other donors' samples.

The chain joins TRBV29-1 to TRBJ2-1; 8 bases fit TRBD2. V lost 6 bases to trimming and J lost 3 bases; unmatched junction nucleotides: 7. The CDR3 is 14 amino acids. Germline CDR1 reads SQVTM; CDR2 reads ANQGSEA. The CDR3 spells CSVGRGNNYNEQFF. Written as DNA, the CDR3 is TGCAGCGTCGGGAGGGGTAATAACTACAATGAGCAGTTCTTC.

In DNA, the CDR3 is TGCGCCAGCAGCCAAGAGCTGCCCGGGACAGGGCGAAATGAGCAGTTCTTC. It codes for CASSQELPGTGRNEQFF. The chain is built from TRBV4-3 and TRBJ2-1, with 9 bases fitting TRBD1. The CDR3 loop spans 17 amino acids. Per germline, CDR1 LGHNA and CDR2 YSLEER. With V trimmed by 0 bases and J by 7 bases, 10 bases remained unmatched.

This rearrangement joins TRBV7-9 to TRBJ2-3; possible D gene TRBD2, 5 bases. The germline V gene encodes CDR1 SEHNR and CDR2 FQNEAQ (reference sequence). V was cut by 1 base and J by 0 bases, with 11 bases left in between. There are 16 residues in the CDR3. The CDR3 here is CASSLGFSASTDTQYF. For the CDR3, the DNA is TGTGCCAGCAGCTTAGGATTTAGCGCGAGCACAGATACGCAGTATTTT.

This clone has only one observation. DNA of the CDR3: TGTGCCAGCATATTGGCCAGTGAGCAGTTCTTC. Amino acids: CASILASEQFF. V gene TRBV16 combines with J gene TRBJ2-1; no definite D call. From germline, CDR1 is KGHSY and CDR2 FQNENV. The germline V and J ends were trimmed by 7 bases and 9 bases, with 10 bases remaining between them. The CDR3 loop spans 11 amino acids.

The V call is TRBV4-1, the J call TRBJ2-3, with 9 bases aligning to TRBD1. V was clipped by 4 bases and J by 6 bases; unmatched bases: 14. CDR3 size: 17 residues. Germline CDR1 reads MGHRA; CDR2 reads YSYEKL. Written as DNA, the CDR3 is TGCGCCAGCAGCCGACCCGGAGGGACAGGGACCGCGGATACGCAGTATTTT. Translating gives CASSRPGGTGTADTQYF.

The rearrangement links TRBV5-1 to TRBJ1-1, with a tentative D call TRBD1 (6 bases). This CDR3 has 13 residues. Trimming removed 3 bases from V and 4 bases from J, with 10 bases in between. Germline CDR1 SGHRS, CDR2 YFSETQ. In DNA, the CDR3 is TGCGCCAGCAGCTACACAGGGAGCACTGAAGCTTTCTTT. Encoded protein: CASSYTGSTEAFF. Filled out from reference TRBV5-1 and TRBJ1-1, the complete variable domain reads KAGVTQTPRYLIKTRGQQVTLSCSPISGHRSVSWYQQTPGQGLQFLFEYFSETQRNKGNFPGRFSGRQFSNSRSEMNVSTLELGDSALYLCASSYTGSTEAFFGQGTRLTVV.

The gene calls are TRBV5-6 and TRBJ2-7; 9 bases line up with TRBD2. Germline loops: CDR1 SGHDT, CDR2 YYEEEE. The CDR3 has 15 residues. The V gene end was trimmed by 1 base and the J gene end by 4 bases; junction bases not matched to a gene: 6. The CDR3 coding sequence is TGTGCCAGCAGCTTGTCTGTTAGCGGGAGTTACGAGCAGTACTTC. Encoded protein: CASSLSVSGSYEQYF.

This clone was counted once. The chain has TRBV9 and TRBJ2-7; 9 bases line up with TRBD1. V was clipped by 2 bases and J by 5 bases; unmatched bases: 11. The CDR3 length is 16 residues. Germline V gene data show CDR1 as SGDLS and CDR2 as YYNGEE. The CDR3 here is CASSVVLGTGLHEQYF. CDR3 DNA sequence: TGTGCCAGCAGCGTTGTTTTGGGGACAGGGTTACACGAGCAGTACTTC.

The rearrangement uses TRBV4-3 and TRBJ2-2; TRBD1 might be the D (5 bases). The V end was cut by 0 bases, the J end by 6 bases, with 11 bases between. This CDR3 is built from 15 residues. The germline V gene encodes CDR1 LGHNA and CDR2 YSLEER. Here the CDR3 reads CASSQEIGVPGELFF. Here the CDR3 DNA reads TGCGCCAGCAGCCAAGAAATAGGGGTCCCCGGGGAGCTGTTTTTT.

CDR3 loop: CASSLATEGNTEAFF. The CDR3 region has the DNA TGTGCCAGCAGCTTAGCTACCGAAGGGAACACTGAAGCTTTCTTT. This chain uses TRBV7-8 with TRBJ1-1; D not resolved. The germline V gene encodes CDR1 SGHVS and CDR2 FQNEAQ. Trimming stripped 0 bases from V and 1 base from J, with 9 bases between. This CDR3 comprises 15 residues. The full variable domain, in which reference TRBV7-8 and TRBJ1-1 provide the parts outside the CDR3, is GAGVSQSPRYKVAKRGQDVALRCDPISGHVSLFWYQQALGQGPEFLTYFQNEAQLDKSGLPSDRFFAERPEGSVSTLKIQRTQQEDSAVYLCASSLATEGNTEAFFGQGTRLTVV.

The chain joins TRBV6-4 to TRBJ2-2, with D perhaps assigned TRBD1 or TRBD2 (5 bases each). CDR1 MRHNA and CDR2 SNTAGT come from the germline V gene. This CDR3 contains 14 residues. Trimming stripped 6 bases from V and 2 bases from J, with 10 bases between. In DNA form, the CDR3 reads TGTGCCAGCAGAGGGACGGAAAACACCGGGGAGCTGTTTTTT. Its protein is CASRGTENTGELFF.

This sequence joins TRBV7-6 and TRBJ2-7; D is unclear. Germline V gives CDR1 SGHVS, CDR2 FNYEAQ. The CDR3 covers 12 residues. V lost 2 bases to trimming and J lost 6 bases, with 8 bases between them. The CDR3, as DNA: TGTGCCAGCAGCTTATTCTCTAGCGAGCAGTACTTC. Translated, it gives CASSLFSSEQYF.